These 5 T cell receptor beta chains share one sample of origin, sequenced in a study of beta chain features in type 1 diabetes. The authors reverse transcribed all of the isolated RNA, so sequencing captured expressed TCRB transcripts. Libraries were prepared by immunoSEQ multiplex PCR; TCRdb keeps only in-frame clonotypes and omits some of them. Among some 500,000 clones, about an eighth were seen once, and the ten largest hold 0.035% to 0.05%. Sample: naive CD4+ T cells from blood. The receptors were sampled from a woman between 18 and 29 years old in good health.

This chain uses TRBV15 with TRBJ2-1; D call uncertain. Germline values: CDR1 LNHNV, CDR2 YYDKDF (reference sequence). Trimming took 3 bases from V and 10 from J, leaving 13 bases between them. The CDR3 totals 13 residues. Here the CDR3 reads CATSSATVGEQFF. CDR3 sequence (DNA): TGTGCCACCAGCAGTGCTACAGTGGGAGAGCAGTTCTTC.

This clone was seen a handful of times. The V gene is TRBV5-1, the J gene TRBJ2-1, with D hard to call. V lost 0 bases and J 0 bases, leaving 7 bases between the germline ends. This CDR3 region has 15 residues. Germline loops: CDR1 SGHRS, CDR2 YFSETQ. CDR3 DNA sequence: TGCGCCAGCAGCTTGGCCGTCAACTCCTACAATGAGCAGTTCTTC. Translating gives CASSLAVNSYNEQFF.

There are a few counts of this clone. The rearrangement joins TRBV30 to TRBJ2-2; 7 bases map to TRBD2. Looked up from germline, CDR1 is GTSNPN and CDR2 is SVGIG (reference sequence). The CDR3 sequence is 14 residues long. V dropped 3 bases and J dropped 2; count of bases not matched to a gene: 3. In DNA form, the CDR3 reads TGTGCCTGGAGCGGGACTACCAACACCGGGGAGCTGTTTTTT. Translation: CAWSGTTNTGELFF.

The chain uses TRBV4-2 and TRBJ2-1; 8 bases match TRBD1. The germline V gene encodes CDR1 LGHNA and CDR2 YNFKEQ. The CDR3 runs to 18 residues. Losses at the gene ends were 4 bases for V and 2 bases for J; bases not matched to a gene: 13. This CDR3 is CASSRHPQGASAYNEQFF. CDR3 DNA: TGTGCCAGCAGCCGTCACCCCCAGGGGGCCTCCGCCTACAATGAGCAGTTCTTC.

DNA for the CDR3: TGTGCCAGCAGCGGGGGTCCTGTGGCCAACACTGAAGCTTTCTTT. Protein product: CASSGGPVANTEAFF. The chain recombines TRBV9 with TRBJ1-1; D gene uncertain. This CDR3 contains 15 residues. From germline, CDR1 is SGDLS and CDR2 YYNGEE. V lost 3 bases, J lost 2 bases, and 14 bases lay in between.